These 21 T cell receptor beta chains share one sample of origin, sequenced in a study of blood T cells in healthy people across ages. Next came a second PCR, run for about 7 to 12 cycles, which used a sample-barcoded 5' primer along with a J-beta primer mix. From the 5' RACE reads, TCRdb called clonotypes with MiXCR, one entry per CDR3 protein. The table lists around 1,500,000 distinct CDR3 sequences, 28% of them singletons, with 7.7% in the top ten. Sequencing was done on a sample of blood. These TCRs come from a woman aged 25 to 39 in good health.

This chain joins TRBV5-1 and TRBJ2-7; 9 positions match TRBD2. Germline CDR1 SGHRS, CDR2 YFSETQ. The junction had 5 bases not matched to a gene; V was cut back by 4 bases and J by 0 bases. The CDR3 length is 15 residues. The CDR3 DNA sequence: TGCGCCAGCAGCCTCGCTAGCGGGGCCTCCTACGAGCAGTACGTC. Its translation is CASSLASGASYEQYV.

This chain joins TRBV27 and TRBJ2-7; D gene unclear. The CDR3 totals 16 residues. V was shortened by 0 bases and J by 1 base, with 13 bases between the two germline ends. Looked up from germline, CDR1 is MNHEY and CDR2 is SMNVEV (reference sequence). The CDR3 bases are TGTGCCAGCAGTTTATCGAGAAGAGTAAAATCCTACGAGCAGTACTTC. Its protein is CASSLSRRVKSYEQYF.

The chain uses TRBV12-3 or TRBV12-4 and TRBJ2-5; 9 positions agree with TRBD2. Trimming at V came to 7 bases and at J to 4 bases, leaving 16 bases not matched to a gene. The CDR3 extends over 17 amino acids. The CDR3 DNA sequence: TGTGCCAGCAAGGGGGGCCGGGCTAGCGGGGACGGAGAGACCCAGTACTTC. It codes for CASKGGRASGDGETQYF.

The chain employs TRBV5-5 and TRBJ1-5, with D unclear. With 5 bases removed from V and 5 bases from J, the gap between germline ends came to 20 bases. Per the germline V gene, CDR1 is SGHKS and CDR2 is YYEKEE (reference sequence). The CDR3 totals 16 residues. DNA of the CDR3: TGTGCCAGCAGTAAAATGCCGGGCCAAGTTTATCAGCCCCAGCATTTT. Amino acid sequence: CASSKMPGQVYQPQHF.

In this sample, this clonotype turned up a few times. The rearrangement uses TRBV7-9 and TRBJ2-5; TRBD2 might be the D (6 bases). V was cut by 0 bases and J by 11 bases, with 22 bases left in between. Germline CDR1 and CDR2: SEHNR and FQNEAQ (reference sequence). This CDR3 is built from 16 residues. The CDR3 reads CASSLATGSQGSGQYF. The CDR3 DNA sequence: TGTGCCAGCAGCTTAGCCACGGGCAGCCAAGGAAGCGGGCAGTACTTC. Filled out from reference TRBV7-9 and TRBJ2-5, the complete variable domain reads DTGVSQNPRHKITKRGQNVTFRCDPISEHNRLYWYRQTLGQGPEFLTYFQNEAQLEKSRLLSDRFSAERPKGSFSTLEIQRTEQGDSAMYLCASSLATGSQGSGQYFGPGTRLLVL.

This clonotype was picked up many times. The rearrangement links TRBV20-1 to TRBJ2-3; 8 bases agree with TRBD2. The ends lost 7 bases at V and 8 bases at J; junction bases unmatched: 20. The CDR3 contains 16 residues. The germline CDR1 and CDR2 sequences are DFQATT and SNEGSKA (reference sequence). The CDR3 protein is CSVRRGSGAVVGTQYF. The CDR3 bases are TGCAGTGTCCGGAGGGGTAGCGGGGCAGTGGTGGGTACGCAGTATTTT.

V is TRBV5-4 and J is TRBJ2-3; D is undetermined. Germline V gene sequence: CDR1 SGHNT, CDR2 YYREEE (reference sequence). Deletions cut 1 base from V and 1 base from J, with 16 bases between. The CDR3 loop spans 17 amino acids. The CDR3 sequence: CASSLSSDSRGTDTQYF. The CDR3 nucleotides are TGTGCCAGCAGCTTGAGTAGTGACTCCCGTGGCACAGATACGCAGTATTTT.

This clonotype was found a few times. The CDR3 nucleotides are TGTGCCAGCAGCCGACAGGGGGCTGGAGACAATCAGCCCCAGCATTTT. Residues: CASSRQGAGDNQPQHF. The chain recombines TRBV5-6 with TRBJ1-5; 10 bases are a match to TRBD1. V shed 4 bases, J shed 3 bases, and the junction held 7 bases outside the gene matches. CDR3 length: 16 residues. Germline V gene lookup returns CDR1 SGHDT and CDR2 YYEEEE.

The chain employs TRBV6-1 and TRBJ1-2; weak D call: TRBD1 (5 bases). This CDR3 region has 14 residues. CDR1 is MNHNS and CDR2 is SASEGT in the germline V gene. V gave up 8 bases and J gave up 4 bases, with 17 bases separating them. The CDR3 DNA follows: TGTGCCAGCCTCTGGAGGGACCCCCCCTATGGCTACACCTTC. This gives the protein CASLWRDPPYGYTF.

A remark on this clonotype: Mismatch with germline at one junction end may stem from a read error. The rearrangement links TRBV7-7 to TRBJ2-5, with D tentatively TRBD1 (5 bases). Per germline, CDR1 SSHAT and CDR2 FNYEAQ (reference sequence). The CDR3 loop spans 13 amino acids. The CDR3 loop is CASNLGAWETQYF. As DNA, the CDR3 is TGTGCCAGCAACTTAGGGGCGTGGGAGACCCAGTACTTC.

This clonotype occurred once. V is TRBV10-3 and J is TRBJ2-3; D may be TRBD2 (5 bases). This CDR3 comprises 13 residues. Germline lookup yields CDR1 ENHRY and CDR2 SYGVKD. Trimming removed 5 bases at V and 2 bases at J, with 8 bases between. The CDR3 protein is CAISNRDTDTQYF. CDR3 bases: TGTGCCATCAGTAACCGGGACACAGATACGCAGTATTTT.

The V and J genes are TRBV5-4 and TRBJ2-1; D is possibly TRBD1 or TRBD2 (6 bases each). The V end lost 2 bases, the J end lost 2 bases, and 14 bases lay between the germline ends. This CDR3 has 16 residues. Germline assignment: CDR1 SGHNT and CDR2 YYREEE (reference sequence). The CDR3 DNA reads as TGTGCCAGCAGCTTACGGACGGGGGCCGCCTACAATGAGCAGTTCTTC. Protein sequence: CASSLRTGAAYNEQFF.

This clonotype appeared many times. The CDR3 coding sequence is TGCAGTGCTAGGGGACTAGCGGGATTCGTTGAGACCCAGTACTTC. Translation: CSARGLAGFVETQYF. This chain uses TRBV20-1 with TRBJ2-5; 13 nucleotides match TRBD2. This CDR3 is built from 15 residues. From germline, CDR1 is DFQATT and CDR2 SNEGSKA (reference sequence). Trimming at V came to 3 bases and at J to 5 bases, leaving 6 bases not matched to a gene.

Only a few counts were recorded for this clonotype. The rearrangement uses TRBV24-1 and TRBJ1-5; D remains ambiguous. In germline, CDR1 is KGHDR, CDR2 SFDVKD. Trimming stripped 1 base from V and 3 bases from J, with 6 bases between. The CDR3 is 14 amino acids. CDR3 sequence: CATSDFSDNQPQHF. CDR3 nucleotides: TGTGCCACCAGTGATTTTTCGGACAATCAGCCCCAGCATTTT.

The chain couples TRBV4-3 to TRBJ1-2; a weak D match, TRBD1 (5 bases). The CDR3 has 16 residues. Germline V gives CDR1 LGHNA, CDR2 YSLEER. The V end was cut by 0 bases, the J end by 0 bases, with 11 bases between. CDR3 residues: CASSQELTGANYGYTF. As DNA, the CDR3 is TGCGCCAGCAGCCAAGAGTTAACAGGAGCTAACTATGGCTACACCTTC.

In its sample, this clonotype was seen a few times. This chain links TRBV28 with TRBJ1-6; tentative D call: TRBD1 (5 bases). This CDR3 is built from 16 residues. V was pared by 8 bases and J by 2 bases, with 16 bases between. CDR1 and CDR2 from the germline V gene are MDHEN and SYDVKM. The CDR3 DNA reads TGTGCCAGCCGAACGGGGGGGGAACCCTATAATTCACCCCTCCACTTT. Amino acids: CASRTGGEPYNSPLHF.

Only a few counts were recorded for this clonotype. This chain uses TRBV20-1 with TRBJ2-5; 8 bases align to TRBD2. Trimming at V came to 0 bases and at J to 4 bases, leaving 10 bases not matched to a gene. Germline V gene sequence: CDR1 DFQATT, CDR2 SNEGSKA (reference sequence). This CDR3 has 16 residues. CDR3 amino acids: CSARDNGGALLETQYF. The CDR3 region has the DNA TGCAGTGCTAGAGATAACGGGGGGGCTTTGTTAGAGACCCAGTACTTC.

This clonotype was observed a handful of times. V gene TRBV5-1 combines with J gene TRBJ2-3; a weak D match, TRBD1 (6 bases). This CDR3 is built from 15 residues. In germline, CDR1 is SGHRS, CDR2 YFSETQ. V was trimmed by 4 bases and J by 8 bases, leaving 20 bases between them. In nucleotides, the CDR3 is TGCGCCAGCAGCAGAGTGTCAGGGGACGTAGGTACGCAGTATTTT. It is translated as CASSRVSGDVGTQYF.

In this sample, this clonotype turned up a few times. The genes are TRBV12-3 or TRBV12-4 and TRBJ2-5; 9 bases fit TRBD2. The V and J ends lost 6 bases and 4 bases, in that order; junction bases with no gene match: 9. The CDR3 length is 15 residues. CDR3 in amino acids: CASRVAGVLSETQYF. The CDR3 region has the DNA TGTGCCAGCAGGGTAGCGGGAGTATTATCAGAGACCCAGTACTTC.

CDR3 loop: CAIKPVSNLLAENYNEQFF. CDR3 bases: TGTGCCATAAAGCCGGTCTCAAACCTACTAGCGGAAAACTACAATGAGCAGTTCTTC. The rearrangement uses TRBV2 and TRBJ2-1, with 8 bases fitting TRBD2. CDR1 is SNHLY and CDR2 is FYNNEI in the germline V gene. CDR3 length: 19 residues. The trim removed 10 bases at V and 3 bases at J, leaving 23 bases unmatched. Variable domain in full (rest from reference TRBV2 and TRBJ2-1): EPEVTQTPSHQVTQMGQEVILRCVPISNHLYFYWYRQILGQKVEFLVSFYNNEISEKSEIFDDQFSVERPDGSNFTLKIRSTKLEDSAMYFCAIKPVSNLLAENYNEQFFGPGTRLTVL.

This clonotype has at least ten counts. The chain links TRBV10-2 to TRBJ2-7; 8 bases map to TRBD1. V was clipped by 2 bases and J by 5 bases; unmatched bases: 5. Germline values: CDR1 WSHSY, CDR2 SAAADI. The CDR3 covers 14 residues. The CDR3 region is CASSEHRGVNEQYF. The CDR3 DNA sequence: TGCGCCAGCAGTGAGCACAGGGGGGTAAACGAGCAGTACTTC.